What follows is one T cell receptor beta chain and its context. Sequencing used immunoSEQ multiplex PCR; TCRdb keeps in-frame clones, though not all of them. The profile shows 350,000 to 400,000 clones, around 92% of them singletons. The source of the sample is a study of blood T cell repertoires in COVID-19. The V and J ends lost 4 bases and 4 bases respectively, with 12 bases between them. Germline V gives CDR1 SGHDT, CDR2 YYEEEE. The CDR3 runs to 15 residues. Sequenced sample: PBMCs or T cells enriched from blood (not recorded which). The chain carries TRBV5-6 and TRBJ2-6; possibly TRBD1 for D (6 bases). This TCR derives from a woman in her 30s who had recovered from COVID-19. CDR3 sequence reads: CASSALGQGANVLTF. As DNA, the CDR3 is TGTGCCAGCAGCGCACTAGGACAGGGGGCCAACGTCCTGACTTTC.